This entry describes one T cell receptor (beta chain). Germline values: CDR1 MDHEN, CDR2 SYDVKM. The CDR3 is made up of 16 amino acids. The germline V and J ends were trimmed by 5 bases and 4 bases, with 18 bases remaining between them. This specimen comes from a study of blood T cell repertoires in COVID-19. Overall study: There were acute and convalescent COVID-19 samples, and they came from the United States, Italy and Spain. In each case, the material was cDNA or gDNA derived from T cells, B-cell-depleted T cells, or PBMCs.

In the authors' workflow: Reference gene primer amplification gave nucleated cell count estimates. Data came from immunoSEQ multiplex PCR; TCRdb stores just in-frame clones and leaves some out. V, J and clone size reflect that table, while D and trimming were determined from the DNA. The repertoire includes about 140,000 clones, about 82% of them detected once, and almost 8.5% sits in the top ten. The receptor's source is a woman aged 55-70 years with acute or convalescent COVID-19. This chain joins TRBV28 and TRBJ2-1; D possibly corresponds to TRBD2 (6 bases). Sequenced: peripheral blood. This CDR3 is CASSLTWRGLYNEQFF. In nucleotides, the CDR3 is TGTGCCAGCAGTCTCACCTGGAGGGGCCTTTACAATGAGCAGTTCTTC. Combining the CDR3 with reference TRBV28 and TRBJ2-1 gives the whole variable domain DVKVTQSSRYLVKRTGEKVFLECVQDMDHENMFWYRQDPGLGLRLIYFSYDVKMKEKGDIPEGYSVSREKKERFSLILESASTNQTSMYLCASSLTWRGLYNEQFFGPGTRLTVL.